One and the same sample provided the 30 T cell receptor beta chains below, sequenced in a study of CD8+CD57+ T cells in acquired aplastic anemia. Genomic DNA acted as the template from which TCR beta VDJ combination and CDR3 sequence profiling were carried out. TCRdb processed the reads anew with MiXCR; each CDR3 protein has one entry. The sample contains about 270,000 distinct CDR3 sequences, 55% to 60% of which appear only once. Sequenced material: sorted CD4+, CD8+, or CD8+CD57+ T cells (not recorded which) from PBMCs. The receptors were sampled from a human donor with severe aplastic anemia or a healthy control (not recorded which).

This rearrangement joins TRBV24-1 to TRBJ2-7; D call uncertain. The CDR3 is made up of 14 amino acids. V lost 3 bases and J lost 0, with 8 bases in between. The V gene's germline CDR1 is KGHDR and CDR2 SFDVKD. CDR3 in amino acids: CATSDTARSYEQYF. In nucleotides, the CDR3 is TGTGCCACCAGTGATACAGCCCGCTCCTACGAGCAGTACTTC.

With respect to this clonotype: At one boundary the junction diverges from the germline segment, which might be a read error. This chain links TRBV24-1 with TRBJ2-5; D is undetermined. Germline V lookup: CDR1 KGHDR, CDR2 SFDVKD. The CDR3 runs to 13 residues. The CDR3 sequence: CAISESRAETQYF. The CDR3 DNA follows: TGTGCCATCAGTGAGTCTAGGGCGGAGACCCAGTACTTC.

The gene calls are TRBV27 and TRBJ1-2, with a possible D match to TRBD1 (5 bases). CDR1 is MNHEY and CDR2 is SMNVEV in the germline V gene (reference sequence). This CDR3 spans 12 amino acids. The V and J ends lost 6 bases and 8 bases respectively, with 13 bases between them. The CDR3 sequence: CASRGLGLGYTF. The DNA for the CDR3 is TGTGCCAGCAGGGGGCTAGGGCTAGGCTACACCTTC.

This chain connects TRBV7-6 to TRBJ2-2, with 8 bases aligning to TRBD2. CDR3 length: 16 amino acids. Germline V gene sequence: CDR1 SGHVS, CDR2 FNYEAQ. After removal of 3 bases from V and 1 base from J, the junction contained 4 bases not matched to a gene. The CDR3 coding sequence is TGTGCCAGCAGCTTCGGAGCGGGGGAGAACACCGGGGAGCTGTTTTTT. Residues: CASSFGAGENTGELFF. The full variable domain, rest sourced from reference TRBV7-6 and TRBJ2-2, is GAGVSQSPRYKVTKRGQDVALRCDPISGHVSLYWYRQALGQGPEFLTYFNYEAQQDKSGLPNDRFSAERPEGSISTLTIQRTEQRDSAMYRCASSFGAGENTGELFFGEGSRLTVL.

The chain recombines TRBV7-6 with TRBJ2-1; no firm D call. Germline CDR1 is SGHVS and CDR2 is FNYEAQ. The V end lost 5 bases, the J end lost 0 bases, and 14 bases lay between the germline ends. The CDR3 totals 16 residues. For the CDR3, the DNA is TGTGCCAGCAGCCCCGACGCGGTAAGCTCCTACAATGAGCAGTTCTTC. Translating it yields CASSPDAVSSYNEQFF.

This clonotype was counted between two and nine times. The rearrangement joins TRBV7-2 to TRBJ2-5; TRBD2 matches at 10 bases. This CDR3 comprises 17 residues. J gave up 4 bases and V 0 bases, and 8 bases lay outside the gene matches. The germline gives CDR1 SGHTA, CDR2 FQGNSA. CDR3 region: CASSLAGLAGVGETQYF. The CDR3 nucleotides are TGTGCCAGCAGCTTAGCAGGGCTAGCGGGGGTAGGAGAGACCCAGTACTTC.

The sample holds a few counts of this clonotype. This rearrangement joins TRBV27 to TRBJ1-1; D is possibly TRBD1 (6 bases). V lost 8 bases to trimming and J lost 5 bases, with 15 bases between them. The CDR3 totals 13 residues. Looked up from germline, CDR1 is MNHEY and CDR2 is SMNVEV (reference sequence). CDR3 loop: CASGDKGVTEAFF. In DNA, the CDR3 is TGTGCCAGCGGTGATAAGGGGGTTACTGAAGCTTTCTTT.

V is TRBV10-1 and J is TRBJ2-5; 8 bases are a match to TRBD1. The V and J ends lost 5 bases and 7 bases, in that order; junction bases with no gene match: 9. CDR3 length: 14 amino acids. Germline V gene data show CDR1 as WNHNN and CDR2 as SYGVQD (reference sequence). CDR3 DNA: TGCGCCAGCAGTCTCGACAGGGGCTTAGGGACCCAGTACTTC. Residues: CASSLDRGLGTQYF.

This clonotype has a single count. J is TRBJ1-6 and V is TRBV20-1; TRBD1 aligns across 8 bases. The trim removed 1 base at V and 10 bases at J, leaving 12 bases unmatched. The CDR3 is 16 residues long. CDR1 is DFQATT and CDR2 is SNEGSKA in the germline V gene (reference sequence). The DNA for the CDR3 is TGCAGTGCTAGAGCCGGAGAGGGGACAGGTAGGTCACCCCTCCACTTT. Encoded protein: CSARAGEGTGRSPLHF.

The CDR3 nucleotides are TGCGCCAGCAGTAATGACAGGTACAATGAGCAGTTCTTC. It encodes CASSNDRYNEQFF. The chain links TRBV10-2 to TRBJ2-1; tentatively, D is TRBD1 (6 bases). Germline CDR1 and CDR2: WSHSY and SAAADI. CDR3 length equals 13 residues. V was clipped by 5 bases and J by 4 bases, with 9 bases between them.

The J gene is TRBJ2-7, the V gene TRBV7-9; 7 bases map to TRBD1. The ends lost 5 bases at V and 0 bases at J; junction bases unmatched: 4. This CDR3 spans 14 amino acids. Germline V lookup: CDR1 SEHNR, CDR2 FQNEAQ (reference sequence). CDR3 in DNA: TGTGCCAGCAGCGATCAGGGGGACTCCTACGAGCAGTACTTC. Amino acid sequence: CASSDQGDSYEQYF.

The chain is built from TRBV15 and TRBJ2-7, with no clear D. Germline V lookup: CDR1 LNHNV, CDR2 YYDKDF (reference sequence). V was shortened by 4 bases and J by 5 bases, with 15 bases between the two germline ends. The CDR3 contains 14 residues. The CDR3 region has the DNA TGTGCCACCAGCATTAATGTAGCAGCCCACGAGCAGTACTTC. This sequence encodes CATSINVAAHEQYF.

This clonotype was detected many times. V gene TRBV5-6 combines with J gene TRBJ1-6; 7 nucleotides match TRBD1. V was clipped by 0 bases and J by 7 bases; unmatched bases: 4. CDR1 is SGHDT, CDR2 YYEEEE, per germline. The CDR3 spans 15 residues. CDR3 region: CASSLGPGGNSPLHF. Here the CDR3 DNA reads TGTGCCAGCAGCTTGGGCCCAGGGGGGAATTCACCCCTCCACTTT. Based on the CDR3 plus reference TRBV5-6 and TRBJ1-6, the full variable domain is DAGVTQSPTHLIKTRGQQVTLRCSPKSGHDTVSWYQQALGQGPQFIFQYYEEEERQRGNFPDRFSGHQFPNYSSELNVNALLLGDSALYLCASSLGPGGNSPLHFGNGTRLTVT.

V gene TRBV24-1 combines with J gene TRBJ1-2; 10 nucleotides agree with TRBD1. Germline V gene sequence: CDR1 KGHDR, CDR2 SFDVKD. J gave up 4 bases and V 4 bases, and 8 bases lay outside the gene matches. CDR3 length: 16 residues. CDR3 residues: CATSEPGTGEGYGYTF. The CDR3 DNA is TGTGCCACCAGTGAGCCCGGGACAGGGGAGGGCTATGGCTACACCTTC.

The V and J genes are TRBV25-1 and TRBJ1-2, with TRBD1 matching over 7 bases. CDR1 MGHDK and CDR2 SYGVNS come from the germline V gene. With V trimmed by 4 bases and J by 4 bases, 12 bases remained unmatched. This CDR3 contains 16 residues. DNA for the CDR3: TGTGCCAGCAGTGTGGGGGAGACAGGGTTGGGCTATGGCTACACCTTC. Residues: CASSVGETGLGYGYTF.

CDR3 in DNA: TGTGCCAGCAGCTTAGAGGGACAGGGTACCTACGAGCAGTACTTC. This translates into CASSLEGQGTYEQYF. The chain joins TRBV7-6 to TRBJ2-7; 9 nucleotides agree with TRBD1. CDR1 SGHVS and CDR2 FNYEAQ come from the germline V gene. The CDR3 is made up of 15 amino acids. The V segment lost 1 base and the J segment 2 bases; nucleotides outside the gene matches: 3.

This clonotype was seen many times. The J gene is TRBJ1-5, the V gene TRBV6-2 or TRBV6-3; the D gene is possibly TRBD1 (5 bases). Looked up from germline, CDR1 is MNHEY and CDR2 is SVGEGT. The ends were cut back, 2 bases at V and 3 bases at J, with 8 bases in the middle. This CDR3 has 14 residues. The chain's CDR3 is CASSYDSLNQPQHF. The CDR3 DNA follows: TGTGCCAGCAGTTACGACAGCCTCAATCAGCCCCAGCATTTT.

This clonotype was found a few times. The chain has TRBV28 and TRBJ1-4; D is perhaps TRBD1 (5 bases). The CDR3 consists of 16 residues. Germline CDR1 is MDHEN and CDR2 is SYDVKM. Deletions cut 6 bases from V and 1 base from J, with 15 bases between. The CDR3 region has the DNA TGTGCCAGCAGACCCTTTCGGGGGGAAACTAATGAAAAACTGTTTTTT. Its translation is CASRPFRGETNEKLFF.

This clonotype appeared a few times. The chain couples TRBV7-9 to TRBJ1-2; D is uncertain. Trimming left V 1 base short and J 0 bases short, with 9 bases between. This CDR3 spans 15 amino acids. Germline loops: CDR1 SEHNR, CDR2 FQNEAQ (reference sequence). CDR3 protein: CASSLDSGTNYGYTF. The CDR3 DNA is TGTGCCAGCAGCTTAGATTCCGGTACTAACTATGGCTACACCTTC.

Remarks on this clonotype: The final CDR3 position lacks the conserved phenylalanine or tryptophan, pointing to a likely read error. The chain links TRBV11-2 to TRBJ2-5; TRBD2 aligns across 13 bases. The CDR3 length is 17 residues. Germline values: CDR1 SGHAT, CDR2 FQNNGV. The CDR3 nucleotides read TGTGCCAGCAGCCCACTAGCGGGGGGGATTTTATCAGAGGCCCAGTACTAC. The encoded protein is CASSPLAGGILSEAQYY.

The chain carries TRBV20-1 and TRBJ2-1; D perhaps matches TRBD2 (5 bases). Germline V CDR1 and CDR2: DFQATT, SNEGSKA (reference sequence). Trimming removed 6 bases at V and 11 bases at J, with 23 bases between. This CDR3 has 14 amino acids. CDR3: CSAPREESGNQQFF. The CDR3 DNA reads TGCAGTGCCCCACGGGAAGAGTCGGGTAATCAGCAGTTCTTC.

This clonotype was seen many times. In DNA form, the CDR3 reads TGTGCCAGCAGCGCTGACAGGGAGGTCCCCTATGGCTACACCTTC. It codes for CASSADREVPYGYTF. V gene TRBV2 combines with J gene TRBJ1-2; 7 positions match TRBD1. The length of the CDR3 is 15 residues. V lost 6 bases to trimming and J lost 4 bases; unmatched junction nucleotides: 11. The germline gives CDR1 SNHLY, CDR2 FYNNEI. Full variable domain (remainder filled in from reference TRBV2 and TRBJ1-2): EPEVTQTPSHQVTQMGQEVILRCVPISNHLYFYWYRQILGQKVEFLVSFYNNEISEKSEIFDDQFSVERPDGSNFTLKIRSTKLEDSAMYFCASSADREVPYGYTFGSGTRLTVV.

This clonotype was recorded many times. This CDR3 reads CAISETPGQGRNYGYTF. CDR3 nucleotides: TGTGCCATCAGTGAGACGCCGGGACAGGGACGAAACTATGGCTACACCTTC. This sequence joins TRBV10-3 and TRBJ1-2; the match to TRBD1 covers 9 bases. With 2 bases clipped from V and 2 bases from J, the junction kept 9 bases outside the gene matches. The germline V gene has CDR1 ENHRY and CDR2 SYGVKD. This CDR3 contains 17 residues.

This clonotype has at least ten counts. The chain couples TRBV6-5 to TRBJ2-3, with 9 bases identical to TRBD2. Trimming at V came to 6 bases and at J to 3 bases, leaving 4 bases not matched to a gene. Germline assignment: CDR1 MNHEY and CDR2 SVGAGI. This CDR3 spans 14 amino acids. CDR3 in DNA: TGTGCCAGCAGACCGGGACTAGCAACAGATACGCAGTATTTT. Its protein is CASRPGLATDTQYF.

This chain joins TRBV29-1 and TRBJ1-3, with D maybe TRBD1 (6 bases). The V end lost 7 bases, the J end lost 0 bases, and 7 bases lay between the germline ends. CDR3 length equals 12 residues. Looked up from germline, CDR1 is SQVTM and CDR2 is ANQGSEA. This CDR3 is CSAGDSGNTIYF. CDR3 DNA sequence: TGCAGCGCAGGGGACTCTGGAAACACCATATATTTT.

V usage is TRBV4-1 and J usage is TRBJ2-7; no clear D. The CDR3 runs 12 residues. In germline, CDR1 is MGHRA, CDR2 YSYEKL. Trimming took off 5 bases at V and 5 bases at J, with 10 bases between the two ends. This chain's CDR3 is CASSSSDDEQYF. The CDR3 DNA reads TGCGCCAGCAGCAGCAGTGATGACGAGCAGTACTTC.

Notes on this clonotype: An end of the junction differs from the germline gene, which may be a read error. The V gene is TRBV20-1, the J gene TRBJ2-5, with D unclear. This CDR3 spans 12 amino acids. The germline gives CDR1 DFQATT, CDR2 SNEGSKA (reference sequence). The CDR3 nucleotides are TGCAGTGCTAGAGGCAGGCGAGAGACCCAGTGCTTC. Its translation: CSARGRRETQCF.

On this clonotype: This may stem from a read error, because a much larger clone lies one nucleotide away. The chain recombines TRBV2 with TRBJ2-5; TRBD1 or TRBD2 may be the D gene (5 bases each). The CDR3 extends over 15 amino acids. The V end lost 5 bases, the J end lost 0 bases, and 13 bases lay between the germline ends. Germline V lookup: CDR1 SNHLY, CDR2 FYNNEI. CDR3 sequence (DNA): TGTGCCAGCAGTTCCTCCCGGGGCTACCAAGAGACCCAGTACTTC. Amino acids: CASSSSRGYQETQYF. Full variable domain (remainder filled in from reference TRBV2 and TRBJ2-5): EPEVTQTPSHQVTQMGQEVILRCVPISNHLYFYWYRQILGQKVEFLVSFYNNEISEKSEIFDDQFSVERPDGSNFTLKIRSTKLEDSAMYFCASSSSRGYQETQYFGPGTRLLVL.

At least ten counts were recorded for this clonotype. V is TRBV5-8 and J is TRBJ1-1; D might be TRBD1 (5 bases). Germline lookup yields CDR1 SGHTS and CDR2 YDEGEE. V was clipped by 5 bases and J by 0 bases, with 14 bases between them. The CDR3 totals 15 residues. CDR3: CASRRGLTVNTEAFF. The CDR3 DNA is TGTGCCAGCAGACGCGGACTGACAGTGAACACTGAAGCTTTCTTT.

Notes on this clonotype: Germline and junction disagree at one end, which may indicate a read error. The chain joins TRBV7-7 to TRBJ2-5, with D unresolved. The CDR3 has 8 amino acids. Germline V CDR1 and CDR2: SSHAT, FNYEAQ (reference sequence). The DNA of the CDR3 is TGTGCCAGCAACCCGCGGTCCTTC. It yields the protein CASNPRSF. The complete variable domain, with remaining parts taken from reference TRBV7-7 and TRBJ2-5, reads GAGVSQSPRYKVTKRGQDVTLRCDPISSHATLYWYQQALGQGPEFLTYFNYEAQPDKSGLPSDRFSAERPEGSISTLTIQRTEQRDSAMYRCASNPRSFGPGTRLLVL.